This TCR beta chain was sequenced for a study of vaccination and CD4 T cells after COVID-19. Sample treatment: approximately 11-day PBMC culture with coronavirus spike peptide pools or control peptides (ViraFEST assay). In regard to this clonotype: The antigen remains undetermined.

Sequenced with the Oncomine TCR Beta short-read assay was DNA taken from cultured CD4+ T cells. Cultured CD4+ T cells yielded the extracted genomic DNA. One entry per CDR3 protein, called by TCRdb with MiXCR from the PCR reads. This table holds under 20,000 distinct CDR3 sequences, roughly half found once. The TCR was taken from a human donor who had recovered from COVID-19. Source material: CD4+ T cells from blood, cultured in vitro.

CDR3 in amino acids: CASSFGTRQGANTQYF. The CDR3 DNA follows: TGTGCCAGCAGCTTCGGGACCCGACAGGGGGCAAATACGCAGTATTTT. The V call is TRBV7-8, the J call TRBJ2-3; 10 bases are shared with TRBD1. The germline gives CDR1 SGHVS, CDR2 FQNEAQ. The CDR3 consists of 16 residues. The V and J ends lost 3 bases and 7 bases, in that order; junction bases with no gene match: 10.